This T cell receptor beta chain was documented in a study of blood T cell repertoires in COVID-19. About the research overall: Acute-phase and convalescent COVID-19 samples originated in the United States, Italy and Spain.

Sequencing used immunoSEQ multiplex PCR; TCRdb keeps in-frame clones, though not all of them. The table lists fewer than 200,000 clones, 83% of them singletons. After removal of 5 bases from V and 4 bases from J, the junction contained 7 bases not matched to a gene. The germline CDR1 and CDR2 sequences are SGHAT and FQNNGV. The CDR3 loop spans 15 amino acids. The sequence was collected from a woman in her 70s who had recovered from COVID-19. Sequences were obtained from peripheral blood. This rearrangement joins TRBV11-2 to TRBJ1-5; 8 bases are shared with TRBD1. CDR3 coding DNA: TGTGCCAGCAGCGCCGGACAGGGTCGGAATCAGCCCCAGCATTTT. It translates to CASSAGQGRNQPQHF. The whole variable domain, remainder taken from reference TRBV11-2 and TRBJ1-5, is EAGVAQSPRYKIIEKRQSVAFWCNPISGHATLYWYQQILGQGPKLLIQFQNNGVVDDSQLPKDRFSAERLKGVDSTLKIQPAKLEDSAVYLCASSAGQGRNQPQHFGDGTRLSIL.